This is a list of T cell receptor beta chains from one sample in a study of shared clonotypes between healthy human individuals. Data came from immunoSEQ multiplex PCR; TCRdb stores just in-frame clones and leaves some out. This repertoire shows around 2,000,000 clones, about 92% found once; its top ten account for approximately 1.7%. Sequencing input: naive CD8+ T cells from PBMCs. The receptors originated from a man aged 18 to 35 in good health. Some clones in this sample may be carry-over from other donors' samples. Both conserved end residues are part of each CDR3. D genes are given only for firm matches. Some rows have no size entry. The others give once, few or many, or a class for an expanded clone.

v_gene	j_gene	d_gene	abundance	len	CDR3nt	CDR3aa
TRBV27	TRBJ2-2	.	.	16	TGTGCCAGCAGTCCAAGGGCGCCTGCGAACACCGGGGAGCTGTTTTTT	CASSPRAPANTGELFF
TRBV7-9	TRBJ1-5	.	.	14	TGTGCCAGCAGCACCGGAAATAGCAATCAGCCCCAGCATTTT	CASSTGNSNQPQHF
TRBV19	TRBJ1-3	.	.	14	TGTGCCAGTAGTATCTTTGCCTCTGGAAACACCATATATTTT	CASSIFASGNTIYF
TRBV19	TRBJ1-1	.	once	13	TGTGCCAGTAGTATAAAGGAAGTGACTGAAGCTTTCTTT	CASSIKEVTEAFF
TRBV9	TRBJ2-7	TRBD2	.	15	TGTGCCAGCAGCCCAAGGACTAGCGGAGTCTACGAGCAGTACTTC	CASSPRTSGVYEQYF
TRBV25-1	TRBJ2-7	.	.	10	TGTGCCAGCAGTGGACACGAGCAGTACTTC	CASSGHEQYF
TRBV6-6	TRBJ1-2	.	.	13	TGTGCCAGCAGTTACTTGGGAATCTATGGCTACACCTTC	CASSYLGIYGYTF
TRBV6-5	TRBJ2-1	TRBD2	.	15	TGTGCCAGCAGTTACACGGGACTAGCGGGAGTTGAGCAGTTCTTC	CASSYTGLAGVEQFF
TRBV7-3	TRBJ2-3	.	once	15	TGTGCCAGCAGCGAACTAGCAGCTAGCACAGATACGCAGTATTTT	CASSELAASTDTQYF
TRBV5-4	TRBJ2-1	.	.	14	TGTGCCAGCAGCTTATCTTACGAAGGACAGGAGCAGTTCTTC	CASSLSYEGQEQFF
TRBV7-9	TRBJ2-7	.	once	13	TGTGCCAGCAGCTTAATTTCTGGGGACGAGCAGTACTTC	CASSLISGDEQYF
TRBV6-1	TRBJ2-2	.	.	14	TGTGCCAGCTATCAGGGGTTGGGCACCGGGGAGCTGTTTTTT	CASYQGLGTGELFF
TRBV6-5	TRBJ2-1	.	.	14	TGTGCCAGCAGTTCCGAGGGGCCCTACAATGAGCAGTTCTTC	CASSSEGPYNEQFF
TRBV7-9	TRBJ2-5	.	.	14	TGTGCCAGCAGCTTAGTGGGCCCCCAAGAGACCCAGTACTTC	CASSLVGPQETQYF